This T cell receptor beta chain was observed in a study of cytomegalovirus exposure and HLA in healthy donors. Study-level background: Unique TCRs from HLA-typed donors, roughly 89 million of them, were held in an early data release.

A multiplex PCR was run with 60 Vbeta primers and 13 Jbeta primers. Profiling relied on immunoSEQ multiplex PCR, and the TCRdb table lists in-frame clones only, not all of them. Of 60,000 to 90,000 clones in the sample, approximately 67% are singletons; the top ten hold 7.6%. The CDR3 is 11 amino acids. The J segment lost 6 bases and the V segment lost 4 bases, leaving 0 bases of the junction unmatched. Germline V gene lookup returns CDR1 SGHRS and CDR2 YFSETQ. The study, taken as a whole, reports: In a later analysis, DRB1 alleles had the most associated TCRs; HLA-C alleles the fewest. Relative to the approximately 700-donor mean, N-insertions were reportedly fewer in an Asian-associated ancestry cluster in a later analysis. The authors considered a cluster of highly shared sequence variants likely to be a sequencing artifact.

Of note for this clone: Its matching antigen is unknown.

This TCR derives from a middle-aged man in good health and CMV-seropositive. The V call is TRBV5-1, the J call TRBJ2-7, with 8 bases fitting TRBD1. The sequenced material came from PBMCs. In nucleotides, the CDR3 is TGCGCCAGCAGCGGACAGGGCGAGCAGTACTTC. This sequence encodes CASSGQGEQYF.